This T cell receptor (beta chain) was sequenced during a study of vaccination and CD4 T cells after COVID-19. Across the study: Post-vaccination samples were procured at a median of around 78 days following dose two (range 14 to 241). Study-wide results and caveats: The study found that a median around 90% of reactive clones in convalescent patients appeared only post-vaccination.

A remark on this clonotype: The antigen is not known.

In germline, CDR1 is MNHEY, CDR2 SMNVEV (reference sequence). There are 15 residues in the CDR3. Trimming removed 4 bases at V and 8 bases at J, with 20 bases between. TCRdb used MiXCR to reprocess the PCR reads, holding one entry per CDR3 protein. The sample contains approximately 17,000 distinct CDR3 sequences, approximately 62% of which appear only once. The sample was CD4+ T cells from blood, taken after SARS-CoV-2 vaccination. The TCR originated in a human donor who had recovered from COVID-19. The chain employs TRBV27 and TRBJ1-2; D is perhaps TRBD1 (5 bases). The CDR3 region is CASSSSAQGRRGYTF. The CDR3 DNA reads as TGTGCCAGCAGTTCCTCCGCCCAGGGCCGTCGGGGCTACACCTTC.